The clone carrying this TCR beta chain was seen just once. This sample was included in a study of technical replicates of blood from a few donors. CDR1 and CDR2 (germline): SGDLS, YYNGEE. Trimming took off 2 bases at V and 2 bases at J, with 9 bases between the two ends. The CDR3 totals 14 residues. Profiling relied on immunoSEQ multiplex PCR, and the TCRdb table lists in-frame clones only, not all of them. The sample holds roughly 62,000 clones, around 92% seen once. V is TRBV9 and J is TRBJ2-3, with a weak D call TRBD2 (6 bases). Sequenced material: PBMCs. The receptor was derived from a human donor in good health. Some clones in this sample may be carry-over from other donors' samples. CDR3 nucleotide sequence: TGTGCCAGCAGCGTGACTAGTAACACAGATACGCAGTATTTT. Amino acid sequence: CASSVTSNTDTQYF.